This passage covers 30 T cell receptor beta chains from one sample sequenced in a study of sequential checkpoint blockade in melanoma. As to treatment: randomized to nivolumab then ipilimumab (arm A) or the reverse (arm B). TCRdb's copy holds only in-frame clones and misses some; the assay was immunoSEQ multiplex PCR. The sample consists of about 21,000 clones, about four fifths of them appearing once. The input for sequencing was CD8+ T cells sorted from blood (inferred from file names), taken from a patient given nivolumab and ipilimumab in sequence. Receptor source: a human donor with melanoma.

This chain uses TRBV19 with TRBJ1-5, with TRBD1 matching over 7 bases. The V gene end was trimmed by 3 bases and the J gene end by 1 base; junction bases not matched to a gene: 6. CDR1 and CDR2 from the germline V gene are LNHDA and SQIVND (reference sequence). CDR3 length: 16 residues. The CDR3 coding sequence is TGTGCCAGTAGTATGGGTCCGGACAGGAGCAATCAGCCCCAGCATTTT. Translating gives CASSMGPDRSNQPQHF.

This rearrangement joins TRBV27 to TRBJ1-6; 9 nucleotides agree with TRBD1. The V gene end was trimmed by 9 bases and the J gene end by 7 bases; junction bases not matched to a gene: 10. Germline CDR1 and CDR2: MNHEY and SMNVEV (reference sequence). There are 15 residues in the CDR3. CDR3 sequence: CASFSRTGVNSPLHF. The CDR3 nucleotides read TGTGCCAGTTTTTCACGGACAGGGGTGAATTCACCCCTCCACTTT.

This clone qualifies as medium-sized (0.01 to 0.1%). CDR3 DNA sequence: TGTGCCAGCAGCTTACTCCCGGGACAGATCTACGAGCAGTACTTC. Protein: CASSLLPGQIYEQYF. The chain recombines TRBV11-2 with TRBJ2-7; 7 bases are a match to TRBD1. V was clipped by 2 bases and J by 3 bases; unmatched bases: 7. This CDR3 is built from 15 residues. Germline V gene sequence: CDR1 SGHAT, CDR2 FQNNGV.

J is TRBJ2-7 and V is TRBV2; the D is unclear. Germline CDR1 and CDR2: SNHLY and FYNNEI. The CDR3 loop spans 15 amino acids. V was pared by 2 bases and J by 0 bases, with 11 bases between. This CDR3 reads CASSEIDDSSYEQYF. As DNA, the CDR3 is TGTGCCAGCAGTGAAATAGATGACTCCTCCTACGAGCAGTACTTC.

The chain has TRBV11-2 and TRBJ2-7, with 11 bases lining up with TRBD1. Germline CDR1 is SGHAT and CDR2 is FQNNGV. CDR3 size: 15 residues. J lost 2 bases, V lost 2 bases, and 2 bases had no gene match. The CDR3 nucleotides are TGTGCCAGCAGCTTAAGGGGACAGGGGGCCTACGAGCAGTACTTC. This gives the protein CASSLRGQGAYEQYF.

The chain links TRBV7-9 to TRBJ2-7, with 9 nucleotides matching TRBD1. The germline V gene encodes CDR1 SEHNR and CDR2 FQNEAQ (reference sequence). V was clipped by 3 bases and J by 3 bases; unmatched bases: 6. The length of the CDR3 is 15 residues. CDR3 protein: CASSFGTGLLYEQYF. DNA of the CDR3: TGTGCCAGCAGCTTCGGGACAGGGCTCCTCTACGAGCAGTACTTC. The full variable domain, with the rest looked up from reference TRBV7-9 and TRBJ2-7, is DTGVSQNPRHKITKRGQNVTFRCDPISEHNRLYWYRQTLGQGPEFLTYFQNEAQLEKSRLLSDRFSAERPKGSFSTLEIQRTEQGDSAMYLCASSFGTGLLYEQYFGPGTRLTVT.

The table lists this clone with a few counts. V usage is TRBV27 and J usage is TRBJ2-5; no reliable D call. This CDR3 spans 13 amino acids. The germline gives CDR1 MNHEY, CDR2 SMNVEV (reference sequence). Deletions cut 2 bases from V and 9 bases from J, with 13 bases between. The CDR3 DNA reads TGTGCCAGCAGTTTAGCCCGGCGCCAGGCCCAGTACTTC. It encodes CASSLARRQAQYF.

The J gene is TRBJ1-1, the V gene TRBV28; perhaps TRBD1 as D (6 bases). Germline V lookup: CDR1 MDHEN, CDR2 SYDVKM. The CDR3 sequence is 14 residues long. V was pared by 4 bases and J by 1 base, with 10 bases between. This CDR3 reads CASSSSQGNTEAFF. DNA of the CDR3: TGTGCCAGCAGTTCCTCACAGGGGAACACTGAAGCTTTCTTT.

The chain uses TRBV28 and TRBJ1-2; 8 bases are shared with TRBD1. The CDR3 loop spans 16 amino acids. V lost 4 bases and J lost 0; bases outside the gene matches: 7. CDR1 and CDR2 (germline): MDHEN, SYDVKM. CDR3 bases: TGTGCCAGCAGTTCCCCCCGGACAGGGTCTAACTATGGCTACACCTTC. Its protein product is CASSSPRTGSNYGYTF.

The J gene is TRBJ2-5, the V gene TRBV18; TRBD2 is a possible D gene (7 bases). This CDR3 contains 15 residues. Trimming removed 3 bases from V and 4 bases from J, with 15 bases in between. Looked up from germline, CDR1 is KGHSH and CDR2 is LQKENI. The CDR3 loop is CASSPEQGGGETQYF. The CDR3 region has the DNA TGTGCCAGCTCACCGGAGCAGGGAGGGGGAGAGACCCAGTACTTC.

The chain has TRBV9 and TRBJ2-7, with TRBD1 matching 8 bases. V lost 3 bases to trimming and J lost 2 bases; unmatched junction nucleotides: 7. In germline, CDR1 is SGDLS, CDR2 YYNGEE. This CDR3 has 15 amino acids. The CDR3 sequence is CASSGGRTGTYEQYF. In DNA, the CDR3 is TGTGCCAGCAGCGGAGGAAGGACAGGGACCTACGAGCAGTACTTC.

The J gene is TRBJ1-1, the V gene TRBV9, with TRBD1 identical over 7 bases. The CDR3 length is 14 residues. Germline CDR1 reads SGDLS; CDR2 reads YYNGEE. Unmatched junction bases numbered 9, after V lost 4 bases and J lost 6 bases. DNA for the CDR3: TGTGCCAGCAGCCTCACAGGGGTCGGGGCTGAAGCTTTCTTT. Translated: CASSLTGVGAEAFF. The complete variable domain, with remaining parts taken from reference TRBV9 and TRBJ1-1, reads DSGVTQTPKHLITATGQRVTLRCSPRSGDLSVYWYQQSLDQGLQFLIQYYNGEERAKGNILERFSAQQFPDLHSELNLSSLELGDSALYFCASSLTGVGAEAFFGQGTRLTVV.

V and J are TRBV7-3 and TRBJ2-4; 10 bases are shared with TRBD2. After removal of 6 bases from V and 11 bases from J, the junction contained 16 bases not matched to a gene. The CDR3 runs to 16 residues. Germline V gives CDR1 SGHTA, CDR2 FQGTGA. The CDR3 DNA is TGTGCCAGCAGTCCTAATCCAGCGGGAGGGCTCCAGCTTCAGTACTTC. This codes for CASSPNPAGGLQLQYF.

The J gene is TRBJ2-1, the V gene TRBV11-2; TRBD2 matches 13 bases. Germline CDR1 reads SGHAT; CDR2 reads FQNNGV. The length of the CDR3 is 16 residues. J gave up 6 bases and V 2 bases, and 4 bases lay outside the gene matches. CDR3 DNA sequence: TGTGCCAGCAGCTTAACTAGCGGGAGGGTACCCAATGAGCAGTTCTTC. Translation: CASSLTSGRVPNEQFF.

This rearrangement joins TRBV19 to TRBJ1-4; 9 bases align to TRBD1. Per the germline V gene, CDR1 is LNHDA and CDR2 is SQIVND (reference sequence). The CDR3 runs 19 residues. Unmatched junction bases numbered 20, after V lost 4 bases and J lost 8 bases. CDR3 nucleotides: TGTGCCAGTAGTACTGCCCGGGACAGGGACATCTTCGTAAGGGAAAAACTGTTTTTT. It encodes CASSTARDRDIFVREKLFF.

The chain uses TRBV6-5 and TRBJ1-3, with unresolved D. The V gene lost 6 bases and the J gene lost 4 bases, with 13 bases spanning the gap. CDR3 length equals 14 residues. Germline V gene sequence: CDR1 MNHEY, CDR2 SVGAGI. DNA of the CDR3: TGTGCCAGCAGGACCACCGTAGCCGGAAACACCATATATTTT. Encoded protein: CASRTTVAGNTIYF.

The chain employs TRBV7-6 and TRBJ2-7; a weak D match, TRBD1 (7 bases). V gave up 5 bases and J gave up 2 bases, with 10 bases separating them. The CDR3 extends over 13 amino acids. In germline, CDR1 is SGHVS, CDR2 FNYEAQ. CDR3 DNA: TGTGCCAGCAGCGGAGGGACAGCCTACGAGCAGTACTTC. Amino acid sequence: CASSGGTAYEQYF.

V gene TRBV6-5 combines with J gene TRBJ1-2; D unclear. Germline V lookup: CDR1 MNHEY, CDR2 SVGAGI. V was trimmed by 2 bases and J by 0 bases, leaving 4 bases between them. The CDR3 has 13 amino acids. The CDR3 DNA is TGTGCCAGCAGTTACGAGACTAACTATGGCTACACCTTC. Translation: CASSYETNYGYTF.

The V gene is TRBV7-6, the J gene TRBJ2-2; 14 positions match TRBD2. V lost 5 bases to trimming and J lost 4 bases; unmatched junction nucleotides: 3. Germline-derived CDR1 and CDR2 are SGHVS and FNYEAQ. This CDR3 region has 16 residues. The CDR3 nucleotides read TGTGCCAGCAGCCAAGGACTAGCGGGAGGCACCGGGGAGCTGTTTTTT. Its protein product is CASSQGLAGGTGELFF.

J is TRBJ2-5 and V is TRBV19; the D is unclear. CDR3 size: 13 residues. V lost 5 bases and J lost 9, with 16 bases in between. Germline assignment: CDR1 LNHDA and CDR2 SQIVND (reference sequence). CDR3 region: CASSPSLLEAQYF. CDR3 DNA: TGTGCCAGTAGTCCCTCTCTACTCGAGGCCCAGTACTTC.

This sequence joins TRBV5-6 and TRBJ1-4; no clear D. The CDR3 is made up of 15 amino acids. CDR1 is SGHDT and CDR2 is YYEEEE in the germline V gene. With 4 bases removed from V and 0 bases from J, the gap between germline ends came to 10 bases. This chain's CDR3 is CASSLSYATNEKLFF. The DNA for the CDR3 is TGTGCCAGCAGCCTAAGTTATGCAACTAATGAAAAACTGTTTTTT.

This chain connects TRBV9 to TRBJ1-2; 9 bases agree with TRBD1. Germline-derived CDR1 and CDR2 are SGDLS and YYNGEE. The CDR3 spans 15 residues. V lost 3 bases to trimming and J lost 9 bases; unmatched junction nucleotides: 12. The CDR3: CASSAYSYGTGSYTF. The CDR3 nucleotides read TGTGCCAGCAGCGCATACTCATACGGGACAGGGAGCTACACCTTC. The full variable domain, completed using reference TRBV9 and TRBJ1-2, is DSGVTQTPKHLITATGQRVTLRCSPRSGDLSVYWYQQSLDQGLQFLIQYYNGEERAKGNILERFSAQQFPDLHSELNLSSLELGDSALYFCASSAYSYGTGSYTFGSGTRLTVV.

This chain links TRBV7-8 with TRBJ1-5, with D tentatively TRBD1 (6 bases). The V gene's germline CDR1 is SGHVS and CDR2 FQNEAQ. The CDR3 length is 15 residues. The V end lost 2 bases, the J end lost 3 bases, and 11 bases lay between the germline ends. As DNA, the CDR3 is TGTGCCAGCAGCTTATTGGGGGGGGCCAATCAGCCCCAGCATTTT. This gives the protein CASSLLGGANQPQHF.

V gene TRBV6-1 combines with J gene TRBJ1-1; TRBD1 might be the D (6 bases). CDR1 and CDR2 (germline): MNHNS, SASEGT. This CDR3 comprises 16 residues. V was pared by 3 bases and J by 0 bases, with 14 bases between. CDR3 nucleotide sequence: TGTGCCAGCAGTGATGGGGGGGCTTTTGTGAACACTGAAGCTTTCTTT. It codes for CASSDGGAFVNTEAFF.

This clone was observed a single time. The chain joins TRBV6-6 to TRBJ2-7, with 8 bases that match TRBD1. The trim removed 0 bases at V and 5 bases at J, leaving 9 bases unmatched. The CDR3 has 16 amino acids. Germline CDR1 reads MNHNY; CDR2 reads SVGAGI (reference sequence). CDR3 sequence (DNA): TGTGCCAGCAGTTACTCGTGGACAGGGATGGTGGACGAGCAGTACTTC. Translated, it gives CASSYSWTGMVDEQYF.

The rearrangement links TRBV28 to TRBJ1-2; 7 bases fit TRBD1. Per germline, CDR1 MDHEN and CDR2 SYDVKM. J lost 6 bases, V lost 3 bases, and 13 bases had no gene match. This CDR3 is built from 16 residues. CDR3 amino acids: CASSLTGTVPSDGYTF. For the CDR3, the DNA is TGTGCCAGCAGTTTGACGGGGACAGTTCCTAGTGATGGCTACACCTTC.

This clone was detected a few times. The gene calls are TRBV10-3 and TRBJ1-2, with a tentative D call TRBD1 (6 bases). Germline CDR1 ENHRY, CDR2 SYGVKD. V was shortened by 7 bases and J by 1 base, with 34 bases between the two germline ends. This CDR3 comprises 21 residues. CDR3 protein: CAITPLGVPSGVPIFNYGYTF. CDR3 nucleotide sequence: TGTGCCATCACTCCCCTGGGGGTACCATCAGGGGTCCCTATATTTAACTATGGCTACACCTTC.

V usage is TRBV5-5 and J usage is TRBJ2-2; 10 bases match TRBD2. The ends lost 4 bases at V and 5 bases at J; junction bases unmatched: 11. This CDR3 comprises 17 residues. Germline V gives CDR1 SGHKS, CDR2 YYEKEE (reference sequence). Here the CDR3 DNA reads TGTGCCAGCAGCGTAAGTTGGACTAGCGGCAAAACCGGGGAGCTGTTTTTT. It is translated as CASSVSWTSGKTGELFF.

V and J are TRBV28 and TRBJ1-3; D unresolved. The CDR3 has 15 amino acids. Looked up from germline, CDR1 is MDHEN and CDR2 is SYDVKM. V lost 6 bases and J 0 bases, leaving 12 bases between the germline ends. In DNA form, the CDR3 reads TGTGCCAGCAGCCCGTCTACGTTCTCTGGAAACACCATATATTTT. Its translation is CASSPSTFSGNTIYF.

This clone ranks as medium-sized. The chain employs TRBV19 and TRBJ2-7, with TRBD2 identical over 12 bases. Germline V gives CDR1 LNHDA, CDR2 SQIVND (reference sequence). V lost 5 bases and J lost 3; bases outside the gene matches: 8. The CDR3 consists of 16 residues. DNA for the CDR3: TGTGCCAGTAGTTCACGGACTAGCGGGATCTACTACGAGCAGTACTTC. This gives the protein CASSSRTSGIYYEQYF.